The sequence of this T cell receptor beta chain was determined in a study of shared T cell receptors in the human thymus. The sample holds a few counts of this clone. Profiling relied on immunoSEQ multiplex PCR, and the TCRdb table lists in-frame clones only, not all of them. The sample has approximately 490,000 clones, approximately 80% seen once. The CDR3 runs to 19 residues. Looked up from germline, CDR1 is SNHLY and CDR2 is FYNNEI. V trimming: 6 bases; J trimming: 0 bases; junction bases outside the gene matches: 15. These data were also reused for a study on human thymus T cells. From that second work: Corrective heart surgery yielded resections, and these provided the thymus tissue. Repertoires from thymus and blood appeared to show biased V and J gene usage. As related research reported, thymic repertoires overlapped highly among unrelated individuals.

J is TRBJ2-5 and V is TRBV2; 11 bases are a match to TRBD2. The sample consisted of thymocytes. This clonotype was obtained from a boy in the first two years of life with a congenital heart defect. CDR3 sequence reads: CASRPGSGRAGGNQETQYF. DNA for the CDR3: TGTGCCAGCAGGCCCGGTAGCGGGAGGGCCGGGGGGAACCAAGAGACCCAGTACTTC.